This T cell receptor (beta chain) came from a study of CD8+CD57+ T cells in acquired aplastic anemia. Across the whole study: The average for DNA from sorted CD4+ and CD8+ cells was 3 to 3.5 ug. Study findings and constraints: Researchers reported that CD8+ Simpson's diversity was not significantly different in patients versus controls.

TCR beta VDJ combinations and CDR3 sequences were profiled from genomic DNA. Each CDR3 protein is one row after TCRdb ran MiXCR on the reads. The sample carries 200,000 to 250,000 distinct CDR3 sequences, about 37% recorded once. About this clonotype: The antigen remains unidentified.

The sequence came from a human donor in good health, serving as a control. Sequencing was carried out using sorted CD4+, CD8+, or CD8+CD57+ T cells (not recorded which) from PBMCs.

The CDR3 reads CAITTGQVPATNEKLFF. For the CDR3, the DNA is TGTGCCATCACTACTGGACAAGTCCCCGCAACTAATGAAAAACTGTTTTTT. The chain joins TRBV10-3 to TRBJ1-4; possible D gene TRBD1, 5 bases. Germline V gene data show CDR1 as ENHRY and CDR2 as SYGVKD. The CDR3 is 17 amino acids. V gave up 7 bases and J gave up 0 bases, with 18 bases separating them.